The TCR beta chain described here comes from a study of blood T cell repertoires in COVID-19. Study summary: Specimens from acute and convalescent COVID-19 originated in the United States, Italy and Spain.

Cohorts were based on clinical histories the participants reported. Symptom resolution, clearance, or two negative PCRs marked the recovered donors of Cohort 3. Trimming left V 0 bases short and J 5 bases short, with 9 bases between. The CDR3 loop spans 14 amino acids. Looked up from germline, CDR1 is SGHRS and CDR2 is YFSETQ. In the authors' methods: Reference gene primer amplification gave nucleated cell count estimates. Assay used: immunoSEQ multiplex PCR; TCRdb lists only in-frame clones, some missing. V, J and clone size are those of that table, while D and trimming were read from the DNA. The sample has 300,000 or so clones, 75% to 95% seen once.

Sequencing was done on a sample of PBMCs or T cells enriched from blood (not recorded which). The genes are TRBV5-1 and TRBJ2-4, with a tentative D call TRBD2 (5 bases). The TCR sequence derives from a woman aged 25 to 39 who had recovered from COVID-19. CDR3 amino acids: CASSLGMGENIQYF. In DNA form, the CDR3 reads TGCGCCAGCAGCTTGGGGATGGGAGAAAACATTCAGTACTTC.